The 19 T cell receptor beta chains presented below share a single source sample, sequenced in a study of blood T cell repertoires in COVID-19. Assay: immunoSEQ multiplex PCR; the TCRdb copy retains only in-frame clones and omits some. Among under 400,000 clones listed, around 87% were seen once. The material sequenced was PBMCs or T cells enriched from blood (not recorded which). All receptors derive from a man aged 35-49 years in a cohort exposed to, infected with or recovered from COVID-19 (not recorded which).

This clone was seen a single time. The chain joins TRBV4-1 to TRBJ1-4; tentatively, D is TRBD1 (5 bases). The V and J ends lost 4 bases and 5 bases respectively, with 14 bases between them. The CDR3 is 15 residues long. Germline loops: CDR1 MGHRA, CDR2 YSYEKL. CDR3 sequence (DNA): TGCGCCAGCAGCCCCCGGGGGAAACGCAATGAAAAACTGTTTTTT. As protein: CASSPRGKRNEKLFF.

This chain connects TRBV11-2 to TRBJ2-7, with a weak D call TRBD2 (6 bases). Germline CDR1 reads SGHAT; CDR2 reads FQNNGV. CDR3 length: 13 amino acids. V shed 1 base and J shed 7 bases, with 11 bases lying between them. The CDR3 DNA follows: TGTGCCAGCAGCTTAGCTAGCGCGGGGGAGCAGTACTTC. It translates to CASSLASAGEQYF.

CDR3 DNA: TGTGCCAGCAGTGAATGGGGACGGGAGCTACGCTACGAGCAGTACTTC. This encodes CASSEWGRELRYEQYF. This chain links TRBV25-1 with TRBJ2-7, with D tentatively TRBD2 (6 bases). The V gene lost 1 base and the J gene lost 3 bases, with 16 bases spanning the gap. The CDR3 spans 16 residues. The V gene's germline CDR1 is MGHDK and CDR2 SYGVNS.

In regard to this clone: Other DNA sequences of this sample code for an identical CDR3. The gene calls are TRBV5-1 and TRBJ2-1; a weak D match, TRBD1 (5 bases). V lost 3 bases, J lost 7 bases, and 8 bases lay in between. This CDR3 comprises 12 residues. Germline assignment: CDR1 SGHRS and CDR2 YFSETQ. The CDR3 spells CASSSQGNEQFF. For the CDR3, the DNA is TGCGCCAGCAGCTCCCAGGGAAATGAGCAGTTCTTC.

The DNA of the CDR3 is TGCGCCAGCAGCTTGGTTTCTAGCGGGAGCCTTAAAAATGAGCAGTTCTTC. It translates to CASSLVSSGSLKNEQFF. The chain recombines TRBV5-1 with TRBJ2-1, with 10 positions matching TRBD2. The V segment lost 0 bases and the J segment 7 bases; nucleotides outside the gene matches: 10. Germline-derived CDR1 and CDR2 are SGHRS and YFSETQ. CDR3 size: 17 residues. The full variable domain, with the rest looked up from reference TRBV5-1 and TRBJ2-1, is KAGVTQTPRYLIKTRGQQVTLSCSPISGHRSVSWYQQTPGQGLQFLFEYFSETQRNKGNFPGRFSGRQFSNSRSEMNVSTLELGDSALYLCASSLVSSGSLKNEQFFGPGTRLTVL.

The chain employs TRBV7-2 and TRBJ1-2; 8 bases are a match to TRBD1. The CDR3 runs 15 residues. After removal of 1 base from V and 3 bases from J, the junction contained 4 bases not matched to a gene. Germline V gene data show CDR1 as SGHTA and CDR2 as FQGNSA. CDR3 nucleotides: TGTGCCAGCAGCTTAGTGCAGGGGGCGTACTATGGCTACACCTTC. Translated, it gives CASSLVQGAYYGYTF.

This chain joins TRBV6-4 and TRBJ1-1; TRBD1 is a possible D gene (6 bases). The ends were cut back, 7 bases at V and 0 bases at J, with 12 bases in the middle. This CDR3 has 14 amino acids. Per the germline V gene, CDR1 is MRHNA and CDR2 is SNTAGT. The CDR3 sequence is CASKAGQMNTEAFF. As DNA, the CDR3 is TGTGCCAGCAAAGCAGGACAGATGAACACTGAAGCTTTCTTT.

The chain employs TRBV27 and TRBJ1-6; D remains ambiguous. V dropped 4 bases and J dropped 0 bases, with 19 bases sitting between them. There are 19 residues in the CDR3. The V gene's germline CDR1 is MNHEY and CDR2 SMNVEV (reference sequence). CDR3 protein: CASSSSRLGAGSYNSPLHF. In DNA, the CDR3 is TGTGCCAGCAGTTCTTCCAGACTGGGTGCGGGCTCCTATAATTCACCCCTCCACTTT.

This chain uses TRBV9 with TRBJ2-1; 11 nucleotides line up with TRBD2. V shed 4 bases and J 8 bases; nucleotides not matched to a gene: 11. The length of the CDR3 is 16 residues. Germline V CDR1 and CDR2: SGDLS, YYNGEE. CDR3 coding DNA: TGTGCCAGCAGCCTCAGCGGGACTAGCGGCCTCTATGAGCAGTTCTTC. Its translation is CASSLSGTSGLYEQFF.

This CDR3 is CASSVVAFTDTQYF. The CDR3 DNA sequence: TGTGCCAGCAGCGTAGTAGCGTTCACAGATACGCAGTATTTT. The J gene is TRBJ2-3, the V gene TRBV9; D is possibly TRBD2 (5 bases). Germline V gene sequence: CDR1 SGDLS, CDR2 YYNGEE. The CDR3 runs 14 residues. V was cut by 0 bases and J by 2 bases, with 7 bases left in between. Looking up the rest from reference TRBV9 and TRBJ2-3 gives the full variable domain: DSGVTQTPKHLITATGQRVTLRCSPRSGDLSVYWYQQSLDQGLQFLIQYYNGEERAKGNILERFSAQQFPDLHSELNLSSLELGDSALYFCASSVVAFTDTQYFGPGTRLTVL.

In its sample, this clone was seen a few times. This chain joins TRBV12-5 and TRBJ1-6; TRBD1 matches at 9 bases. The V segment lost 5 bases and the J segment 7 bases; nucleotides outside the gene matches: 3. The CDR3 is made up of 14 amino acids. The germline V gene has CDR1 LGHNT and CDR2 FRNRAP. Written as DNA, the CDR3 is TGTGCTAGTGGTCGGGACAGGGCGAATTCACCCCTCCACTTT. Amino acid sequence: CASGRDRANSPLHF.

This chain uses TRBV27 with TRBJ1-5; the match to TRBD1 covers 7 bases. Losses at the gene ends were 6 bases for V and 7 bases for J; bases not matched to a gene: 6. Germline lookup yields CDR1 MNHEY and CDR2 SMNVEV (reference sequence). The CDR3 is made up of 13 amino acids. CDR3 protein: CASRTGFGQPQHF. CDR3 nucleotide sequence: TGTGCCAGCAGGACAGGGTTCGGACAGCCCCAGCATTTT.

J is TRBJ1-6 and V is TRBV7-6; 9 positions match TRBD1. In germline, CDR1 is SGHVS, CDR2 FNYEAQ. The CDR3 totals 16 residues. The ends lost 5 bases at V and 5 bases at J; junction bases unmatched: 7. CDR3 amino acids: CASSQLTGGDNSPLHF. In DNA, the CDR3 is TGTGCCAGCAGCCAGCTGACAGGGGGAGATAATTCACCCCTCCACTTT.

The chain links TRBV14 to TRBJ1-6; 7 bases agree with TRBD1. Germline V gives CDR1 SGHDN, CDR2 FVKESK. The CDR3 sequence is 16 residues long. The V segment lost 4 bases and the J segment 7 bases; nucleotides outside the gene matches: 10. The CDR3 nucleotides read TGTGCCAGCAGCCCCCCCGGGACAGTAAAGAATTCACCCCTCCACTTT. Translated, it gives CASSPPGTVKNSPLHF.

Here the CDR3 reads CASSERDWNEQFF. In DNA, the CDR3 is TGTGCCAGCAGTGAGCGGGATTGGAATGAGCAGTTCTTC. The rearrangement joins TRBV6-1 to TRBJ2-1; possible D gene TRBD2, 6 bases. The V and J ends lost 3 bases and 7 bases respectively, with 10 bases between them. This CDR3 region has 13 residues. Germline CDR1 and CDR2: MNHNS and SASEGT.

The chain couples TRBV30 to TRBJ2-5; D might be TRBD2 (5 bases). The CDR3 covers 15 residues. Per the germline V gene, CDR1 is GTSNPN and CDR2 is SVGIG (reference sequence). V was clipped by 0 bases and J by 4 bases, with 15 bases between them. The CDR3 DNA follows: TGTGCCTGGAGTGTGGGTGTGAGGACTTTAGAGACCCAGTACTTC. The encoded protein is CAWSVGVRTLETQYF. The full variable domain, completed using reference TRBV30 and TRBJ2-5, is SQTIHQWPATLVQPVGSPLSLECTVEGTSNPNLYWYRQAAGRGLQLLFYSVGIGQISSEVPQNLSASRPQDRQFILSSKKLLLSDSGFYLCAWSVGVRTLETQYFGPGTRLLVL.

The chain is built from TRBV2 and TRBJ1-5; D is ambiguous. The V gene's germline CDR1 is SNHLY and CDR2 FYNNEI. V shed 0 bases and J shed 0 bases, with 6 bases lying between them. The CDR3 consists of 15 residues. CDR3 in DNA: TGTGCCAGCAGTGAAGCAGCCGGTAGCAATCAGCCCCAGCATTTT. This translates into CASSEAAGSNQPQHF.

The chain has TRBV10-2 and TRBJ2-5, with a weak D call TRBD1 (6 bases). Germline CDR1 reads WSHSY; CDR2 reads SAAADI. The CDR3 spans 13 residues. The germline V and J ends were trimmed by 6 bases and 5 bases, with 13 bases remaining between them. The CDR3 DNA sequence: TGCGCCAGCAGCTTTGGACAGCGGGAGACCCAGTACTTC. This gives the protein CASSFGQRETQYF.

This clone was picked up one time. CDR3 sequence: CASSLNRGQPQHF. The CDR3 nucleotides read TGTGCCAGCAGTTTGAACAGGGGTCAGCCCCAGCATTTT. The chain recombines TRBV28 with TRBJ1-5; 7 positions match TRBD1. This CDR3 spans 13 amino acids. The J segment lost 6 bases and the V segment lost 3 bases, leaving 2 bases of the junction unmatched. Germline CDR1 and CDR2: MDHEN and SYDVKM.